The table lists the clone carrying this T cell receptor (beta chain) with many counts. What it binds is not known. The data were obtained in a study of metastatic and nonmetastatic thyroid tumors. Study-level findings and limits: Malignant thyroid tumors reportedly exceeded benign nodules significantly in TCR beta diversity, with the difference appearing in blood and tumor.

Original handling: To classify distant metastasis in papillary thyroid cancer, a model was built from CDR3 differences across clinicopathological groups. TCRdb reprocessed the PCR reads using MiXCR. The V and J calls here are based on TCRdb, not the publication. In the table there are just over 70,000 clones, 18% of which are singletons. V lost 6 bases and J 2 bases, leaving 13 bases between the germline ends. This CDR3 contains 14 residues. The germline gives CDR1 SGHAT, CDR2 FQNNGV. Patients underwent thyroid surgery, and none had received any treatment before it. Sequencing was performed on blood. The receptor's source is a female donor with papillary thyroid cancer or a benign thyroid nodule (not recorded which). Some clones in this sample may be carry-over from other donors' samples. This chain uses TRBV11-2 with TRBJ1-1; no clear D. The DNA of the CDR3 is TGTGCCAGCAGGGCTACAGTTCTCAACACTGAAGCTTTCTTT. Encoded protein: CASRATVLNTEAFF.